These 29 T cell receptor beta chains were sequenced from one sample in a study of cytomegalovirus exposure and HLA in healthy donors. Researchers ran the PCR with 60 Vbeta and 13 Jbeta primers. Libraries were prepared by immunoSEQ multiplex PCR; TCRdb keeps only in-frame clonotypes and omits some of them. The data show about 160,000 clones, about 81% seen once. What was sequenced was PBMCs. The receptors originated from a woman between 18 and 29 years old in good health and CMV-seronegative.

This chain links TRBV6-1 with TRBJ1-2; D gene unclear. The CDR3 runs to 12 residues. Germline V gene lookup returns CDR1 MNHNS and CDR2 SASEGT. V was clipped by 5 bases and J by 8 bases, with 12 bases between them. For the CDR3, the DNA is TGTGCCAGCAGTCCTCGGGTGTTCGGCTACACCTTC. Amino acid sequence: CASSPRVFGYTF.

The CDR3 region is CASSLVAGGEAYEQYF. Here the CDR3 DNA reads TGTGCCAGCAGCTTAGTGGCCGGGGGGGAGGCCTACGAGCAGTACTTC. The chain is built from TRBV7-8 and TRBJ2-7; 8 bases line up with TRBD2. V lost 1 base and J lost 2; bases outside the gene matches: 7. CDR1 SGHVS and CDR2 FQNEAQ come from the germline V gene. There are 16 residues in the CDR3. Based on the CDR3 plus reference TRBV7-8 and TRBJ2-7, the full variable domain is GAGVSQSPRYKVAKRGQDVALRCDPISGHVSLFWYQQALGQGPEFLTYFQNEAQLDKSGLPSDRFFAERPEGSVSTLKIQRTQQEDSAVYLCASSLVAGGEAYEQYFGPGTRLTVT.

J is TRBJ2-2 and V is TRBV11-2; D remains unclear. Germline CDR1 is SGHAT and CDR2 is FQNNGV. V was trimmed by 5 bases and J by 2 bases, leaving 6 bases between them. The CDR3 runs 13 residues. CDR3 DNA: TGTGCCAGCAGCCTTAGCAACACCGGGGAGCTGTTTTTT. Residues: CASSLSNTGELFF.

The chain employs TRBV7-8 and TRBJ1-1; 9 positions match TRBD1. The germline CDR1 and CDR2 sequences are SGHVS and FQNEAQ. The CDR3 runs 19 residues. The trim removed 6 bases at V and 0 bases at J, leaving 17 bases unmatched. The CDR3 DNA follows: TGTGCCAGCAGTTCTGACAGGGGGGCGGGCGGAATCATGAACACTGAAGCTTTCTTT. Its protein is CASSSDRGAGGIMNTEAFF.

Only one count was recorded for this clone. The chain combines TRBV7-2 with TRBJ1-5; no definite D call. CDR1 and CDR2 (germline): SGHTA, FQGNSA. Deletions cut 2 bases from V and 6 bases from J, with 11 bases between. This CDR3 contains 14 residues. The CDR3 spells CASSLFPLSQPQHF. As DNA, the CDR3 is TGTGCCAGCAGCTTATTCCCTCTGTCTCAGCCCCAGCATTTT.

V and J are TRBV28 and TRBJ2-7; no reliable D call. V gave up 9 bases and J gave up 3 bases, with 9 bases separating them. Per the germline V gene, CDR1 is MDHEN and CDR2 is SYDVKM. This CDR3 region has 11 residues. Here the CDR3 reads CASGIYYEQYF. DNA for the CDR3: TGTGCCAGTGGCATTTACTACGAGCAGTACTTC.

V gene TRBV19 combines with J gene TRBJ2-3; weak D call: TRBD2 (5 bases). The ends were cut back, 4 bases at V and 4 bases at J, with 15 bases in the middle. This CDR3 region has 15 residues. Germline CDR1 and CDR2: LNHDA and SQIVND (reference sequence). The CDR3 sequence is CASSNIMVSADTQYF. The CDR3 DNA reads TGTGCCAGTAGTAACATTATGGTTAGCGCAGATACGCAGTATTTT. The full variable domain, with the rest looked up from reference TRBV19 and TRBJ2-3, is DGGITQSPKYLFRKEGQNVTLSCEQNLNHDAMYWYRQDPGQGLRLIYYSQIVNDFQKGDIAEGYSVSREKKESFPLTVTSAQKNPTAFYLCASSNIMVSADTQYFGPGTRLTVL.

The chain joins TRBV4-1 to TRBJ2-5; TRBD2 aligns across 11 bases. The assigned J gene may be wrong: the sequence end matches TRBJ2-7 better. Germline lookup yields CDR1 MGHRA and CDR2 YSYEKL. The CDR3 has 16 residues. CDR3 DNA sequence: TGCGCCAGCAGCCCCGGACTAGCGGGTTCCTCCTACGAGCAGTACTTC. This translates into CASSPGLAGSSYEQYF.

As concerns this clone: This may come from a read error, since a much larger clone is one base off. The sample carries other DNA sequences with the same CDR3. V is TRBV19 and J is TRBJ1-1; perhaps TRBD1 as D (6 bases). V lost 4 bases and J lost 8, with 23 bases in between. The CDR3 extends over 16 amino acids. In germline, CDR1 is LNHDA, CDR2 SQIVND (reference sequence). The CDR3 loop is CASSTPPKGGGGEAFF. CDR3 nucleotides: TGTGCCAGTAGTACCCCTCCCAAAGGGGGTGGAGGCGAAGCTTTCTTT.

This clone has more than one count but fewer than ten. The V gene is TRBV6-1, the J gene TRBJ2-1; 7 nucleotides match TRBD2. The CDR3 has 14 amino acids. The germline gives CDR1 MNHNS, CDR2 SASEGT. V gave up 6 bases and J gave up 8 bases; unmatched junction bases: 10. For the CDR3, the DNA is TGTGCCAGCAGCCTCGAAGCGGGACGCGATGAGCAGTTCTTC. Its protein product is CASSLEAGRDEQFF.

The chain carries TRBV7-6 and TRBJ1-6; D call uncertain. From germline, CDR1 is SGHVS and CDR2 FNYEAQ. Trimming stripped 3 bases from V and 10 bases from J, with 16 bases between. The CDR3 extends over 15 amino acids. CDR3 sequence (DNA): TGTGCCAGCAGCTTTAGTTTTGGCGCGGGATCACCCCTCCACTTT. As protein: CASSFSFGAGSPLHF.

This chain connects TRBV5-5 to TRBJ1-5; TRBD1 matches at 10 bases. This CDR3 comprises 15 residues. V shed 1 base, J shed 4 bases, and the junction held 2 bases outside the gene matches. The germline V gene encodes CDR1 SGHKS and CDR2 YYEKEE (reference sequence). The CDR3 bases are TGTGCCAGCAGCTTGTCGGGACAGGGGAATCAGCCCCAGCATTTT. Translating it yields CASSLSGQGNQPQHF.

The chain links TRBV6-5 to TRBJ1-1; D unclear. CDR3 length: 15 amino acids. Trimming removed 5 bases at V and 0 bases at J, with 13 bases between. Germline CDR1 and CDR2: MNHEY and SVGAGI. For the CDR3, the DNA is TGTGCCAGCAGTCTTTTTTCCGGGATGAACACTGAAGCTTTCTTT. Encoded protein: CASSLFSGMNTEAFF.

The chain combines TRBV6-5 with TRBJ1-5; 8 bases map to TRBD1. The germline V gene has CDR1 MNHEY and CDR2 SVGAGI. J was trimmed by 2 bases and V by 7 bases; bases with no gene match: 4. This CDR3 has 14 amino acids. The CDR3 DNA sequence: TGTGCCAGCACCCCACAGGGGGGCAATCAGCCCCAGCATTTT. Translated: CASTPQGGNQPQHF.

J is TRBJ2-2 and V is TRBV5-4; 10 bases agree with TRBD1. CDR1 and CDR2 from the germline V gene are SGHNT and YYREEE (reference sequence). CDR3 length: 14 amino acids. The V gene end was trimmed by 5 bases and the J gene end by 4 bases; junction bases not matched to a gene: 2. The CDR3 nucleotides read TGTGCCAGCAGGCGGACAGGGGGCACCGGGGAGCTGTTTTTT. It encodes CASRRTGGTGELFF.

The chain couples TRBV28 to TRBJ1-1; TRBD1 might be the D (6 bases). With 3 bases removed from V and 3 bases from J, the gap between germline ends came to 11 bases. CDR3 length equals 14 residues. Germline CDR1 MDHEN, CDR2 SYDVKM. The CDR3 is CASSFYQGYTEAFF. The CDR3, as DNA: TGTGCCAGCAGTTTTTATCAGGGGTACACTGAAGCTTTCTTT.

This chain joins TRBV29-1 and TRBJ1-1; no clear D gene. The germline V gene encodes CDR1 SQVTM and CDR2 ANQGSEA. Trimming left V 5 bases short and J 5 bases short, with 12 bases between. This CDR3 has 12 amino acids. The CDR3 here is CSVFPLLTEAFF. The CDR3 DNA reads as TGCAGCGTTTTCCCTCTTCTAACTGAAGCTTTCTTT.

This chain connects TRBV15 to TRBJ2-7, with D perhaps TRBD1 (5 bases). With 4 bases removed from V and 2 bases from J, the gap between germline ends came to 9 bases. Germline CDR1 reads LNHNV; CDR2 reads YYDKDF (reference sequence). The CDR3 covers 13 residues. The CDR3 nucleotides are TGTGCCACCAGCATGGACATTGCCTACGAGCAGTACTTC. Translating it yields CATSMDIAYEQYF.

The CDR3 DNA reads as TGTGCCAGCAGTTTATGCCCCACGACAGGGTGCACTGAAGCTTTCTTT. Translating gives CASSLCPTTGCTEAFF. This chain links TRBV28 with TRBJ1-1; TRBD1 agrees at 7 bases. J lost 4 bases, V lost 0 bases, and 8 bases had no gene match. Germline CDR1 and CDR2: MDHEN and SYDVKM. CDR3 length equals 16 residues.

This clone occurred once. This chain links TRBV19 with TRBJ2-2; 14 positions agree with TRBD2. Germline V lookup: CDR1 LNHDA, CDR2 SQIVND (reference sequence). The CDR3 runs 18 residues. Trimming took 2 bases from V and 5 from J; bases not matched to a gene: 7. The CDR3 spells CASSIKTSGRAVTGELFF. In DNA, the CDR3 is TGTGCCAGTAGTATAAAGACTAGCGGGAGGGCCGTAACCGGGGAGCTGTTTTTT.

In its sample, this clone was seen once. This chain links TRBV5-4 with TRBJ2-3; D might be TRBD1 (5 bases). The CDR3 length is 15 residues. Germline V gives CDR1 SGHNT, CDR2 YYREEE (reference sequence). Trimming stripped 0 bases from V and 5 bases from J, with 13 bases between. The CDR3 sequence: CASSLGTQGGDTQYF. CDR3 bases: TGTGCCAGCAGCTTGGGGACCCAGGGCGGAGATACGCAGTATTTT.

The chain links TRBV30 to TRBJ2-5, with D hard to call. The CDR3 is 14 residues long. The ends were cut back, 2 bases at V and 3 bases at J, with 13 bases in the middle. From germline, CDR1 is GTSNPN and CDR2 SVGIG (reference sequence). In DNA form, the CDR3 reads TGTGCCTGGAGTCGAGGTTTCAGAGAAGAGACCCAGTACTTC. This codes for CAWSRGFREETQYF.

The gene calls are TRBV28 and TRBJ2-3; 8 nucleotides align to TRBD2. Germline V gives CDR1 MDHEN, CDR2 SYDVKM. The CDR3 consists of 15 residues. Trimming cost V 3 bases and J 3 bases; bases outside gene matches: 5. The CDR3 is CASSLSGRVTDTQYF. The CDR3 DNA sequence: TGTGCCAGCAGTTTGTCCGGGAGGGTGACAGATACGCAGTATTTT.

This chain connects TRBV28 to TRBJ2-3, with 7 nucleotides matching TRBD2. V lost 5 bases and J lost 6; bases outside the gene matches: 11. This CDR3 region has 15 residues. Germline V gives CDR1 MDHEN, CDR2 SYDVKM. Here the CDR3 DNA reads TGTGCCAGCAGTCTACGCGGGGGAAGGTACGATACGCAGTATTTT. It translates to CASSLRGGRYDTQYF. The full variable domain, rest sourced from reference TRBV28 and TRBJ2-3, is DVKVTQSSRYLVKRTGEKVFLECVQDMDHENMFWYRQDPGLGLRLIYFSYDVKMKEKGDIPEGYSVSREKKERFSLILESASTNQTSMYLCASSLRGGRYDTQYFGPGTRLTVL.

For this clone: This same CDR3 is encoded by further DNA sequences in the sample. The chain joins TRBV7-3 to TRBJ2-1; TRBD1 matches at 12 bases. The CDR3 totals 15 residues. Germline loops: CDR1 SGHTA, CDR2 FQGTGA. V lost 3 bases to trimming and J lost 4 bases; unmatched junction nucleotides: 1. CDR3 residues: CASSLGQGAYNEQFF. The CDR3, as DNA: TGTGCCAGCAGCTTGGGACAGGGGGCTTACAATGAGCAGTTCTTC.

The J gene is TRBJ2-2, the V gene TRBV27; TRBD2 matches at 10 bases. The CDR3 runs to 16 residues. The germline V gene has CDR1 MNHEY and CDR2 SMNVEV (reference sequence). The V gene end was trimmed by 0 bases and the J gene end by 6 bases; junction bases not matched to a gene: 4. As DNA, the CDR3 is TGTGCCAGCAGTTTATCCCGGCTAGCGGGAGCCGGGGAGCTGTTTTTT. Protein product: CASSLSRLAGAGELFF.

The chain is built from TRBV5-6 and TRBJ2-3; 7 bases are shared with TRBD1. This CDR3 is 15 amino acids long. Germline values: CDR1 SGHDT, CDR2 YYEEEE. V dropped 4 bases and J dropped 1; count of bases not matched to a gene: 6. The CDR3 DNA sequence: TGTGCCAGCAGCCTAAGACAGGGCCGCACAGATACGCAGTATTTT. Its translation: CASSLRQGRTDTQYF.

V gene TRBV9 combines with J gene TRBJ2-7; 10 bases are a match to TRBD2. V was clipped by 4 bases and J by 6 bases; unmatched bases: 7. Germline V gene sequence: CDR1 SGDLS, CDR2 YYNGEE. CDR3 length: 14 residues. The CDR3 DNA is TGTGCCAGCAGCAGGAGCGGGAGGGCCCGCGAGCAGTACTTC. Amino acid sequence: CASSRSGRAREQYF.

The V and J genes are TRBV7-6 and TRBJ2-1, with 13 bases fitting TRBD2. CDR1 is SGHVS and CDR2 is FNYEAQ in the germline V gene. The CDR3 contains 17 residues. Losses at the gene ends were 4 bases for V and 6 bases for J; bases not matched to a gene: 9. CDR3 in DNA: TGTGCCAGCAGCTCCATAGGGGGACTAGCGGGACGCAATGAGCAGTTCTTC. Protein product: CASSSIGGLAGRNEQFF.